One and the same sample provided the 30 T cell receptor beta chains below, sequenced in a study of blood T cells in healthy people across ages. Alongside a J-beta primer mix, a sample-barcoded 5' primer served in a second PCR lasting about 7 to 12 cycles. Via MiXCR, TCRdb re-called the 5' RACE reads, giving one row per CDR3 protein. The repertoire includes roughly 900,000 distinct CDR3 sequences, around 46% of them detected once, and under 15% sits in the top ten. The sequencing input was blood. The receptors derive from a young man in good health.

This chain joins TRBV15 and TRBJ1-2; D unresolved. CDR1 is LNHNV and CDR2 is YYDKDF in the germline V gene (reference sequence). This CDR3 has 12 amino acids. V was trimmed by 5 bases and J by 1 base, leaving 5 bases between them. The CDR3 region has the DNA TGTGCCACCAGCGAGATTAACTATGGCTACACCTTC. Translated: CATSEINYGYTF.

This clonotype was recorded a few times. V and J are TRBV25-1 and TRBJ1-2, with 11 bases matching TRBD1. From germline, CDR1 is MGHDK and CDR2 SYGVNS. CDR3 length equals 13 residues. CDR3 coding DNA: TGTGCTACCCGGGACAGGGGGAACTATGGCTACACCTTC. Translation: CATRDRGNYGYTF.

Details on this clonotype: With a much larger clone just one base away, this may be a read error. The chain couples TRBV11-3 to TRBJ2-3, with D possibly matching TRBD2 (5 bases). CDR3 length: 14 amino acids. Per germline, CDR1 SGHNT and CDR2 YENEEA. CDR3 bases: TGTGCCAACAGCTTGGAGGCGCACACAGATACGCAGTATTTT. It codes for CANSLEAHTDTQYF.

As concerns this clonotype: Likely a read error: the CDR3 ends without its conserved phenylalanine or tryptophan. V gene TRBV7-2 combines with J gene TRBJ2-1, with 8 bases aligning to TRBD2. V gave up 6 bases and J gave up 7 bases; unmatched junction bases: 11. Per germline, CDR1 SGHTA and CDR2 FQGNSA. CDR3 length: 15 residues. Here the CDR3 DNA reads TGTGCCAGCAGGTATAAGGGACTAGGGAGGAATGAGCAGTTCTCC. This sequence encodes CASRYKGLGRNEQFS.

The chain has TRBV20-1 and TRBJ1-5; D ambiguous. Trimming took 4 bases from V and 2 from J, leaving 12 bases between them. This CDR3 is built from 14 residues. CDR1 and CDR2 from the germline V gene are DFQATT and SNEGSKA (reference sequence). CDR3 in DNA: TGCAGTGCTATTGAGGGTGAGGGCAATCAGCCCCAGCATTTT. Translated, it gives CSAIEGEGNQPQHF.

The CDR3 DNA reads TGTGCCAGCAGTTTAGGGGATATCGGGGCCAAAAACATTCAGTACTTC. Translated, it gives CASSLGDIGAKNIQYF. The chain uses TRBV12-3 or TRBV12-4 and TRBJ2-4; no firm D call. V was shortened by 1 base and J by 1 base, with 11 bases between the two germline ends. This CDR3 is built from 16 residues.

This clonotype is judged large (0.1 to 1%). The rearrangement uses TRBV3-1 and TRBJ2-3; tentatively, D is TRBD2 (6 bases). The CDR3 runs 17 residues. Trimming cost V 4 bases and J 2 bases, with 19 bases left between them. Germline V lookup: CDR1 LGHDT, CDR2 YNNKEL (reference sequence). In nucleotides, the CDR3 is TGTGCCAGCAGCCCACATTGGGGGGATTTTAACACAGATACGCAGTATTTT. Amino acid sequence: CASSPHWGDFNTDTQYF.

V usage is TRBV28 and J usage is TRBJ2-5; tentatively, D is TRBD2 (6 bases). V lost 4 bases and J lost 5, with 17 bases in between. Germline CDR1 MDHEN, CDR2 SYDVKM. The CDR3 contains 15 residues. The CDR3 protein is CASSSRDSIHETQYF. DNA for the CDR3: TGTGCCAGCAGTTCTCGGGACTCGATACATGAGACCCAGTACTTC.

This clonotype was observed a few times. The rearrangement uses TRBV20-1 and TRBJ1-2; no clear D. V was trimmed by 0 bases and J by 1 base, leaving 12 bases between them. The CDR3 extends over 15 amino acids. The V gene's germline CDR1 is DFQATT and CDR2 SNEGSKA (reference sequence). The CDR3 loop is CSARDPRAFNYGYTF. The CDR3 DNA is TGCAGTGCTAGAGATCCCCGGGCCTTTAACTATGGCTACACCTTC.

CDR3 amino acids: CASSLDSGSTNEQYF. The CDR3 region has the DNA TGTGCCAGCAGCCTGGATAGCGGGAGCACCAACGAGCAGTACTTC. This chain uses TRBV4-2 with TRBJ2-7; 9 nucleotides align to TRBD2. J lost 5 bases, V lost 4 bases, and 9 bases had no gene match. The germline V gene encodes CDR1 LGHNA and CDR2 YNFKEQ. The CDR3 has 15 amino acids.

This clonotype was seen a handful of times. The chain is built from TRBV11-1 and TRBJ2-3; TRBD1 agrees at 7 bases. The V gene end was trimmed by 2 bases and the J gene end by 1 base; junction bases not matched to a gene: 6. This CDR3 spans 16 amino acids. Germline assignment: CDR1 SGHAT and CDR2 FQDESV (reference sequence). CDR3: CASSLQSRGRTDTQYF. The CDR3 DNA follows: TGTGCCAGCAGCTTACAATCGAGGGGGCGCACAGATACGCAGTATTTT.

Only a few counts were recorded for this clonotype. Being one base from a much bigger clone, this may be a read error. The chain is built from TRBV10-3 and TRBJ1-2, with unresolved D. Germline V gene lookup returns CDR1 ENHRY and CDR2 SYGVKD. Between the trimmed V and J ends, which lost 4 bases and 3 bases, there was a span of 3 bases. The length of the CDR3 is 11 residues. The CDR3 sequence: CAISGDYGYTF. The DNA for the CDR3 is TGTGCCATCAGTGGGGACTATGGCTACACCTTC.

This sequence joins TRBV28 and TRBJ2-4; the D gene could be TRBD1 or TRBD2 (5 bases each). The J call may be incorrect, as the DNA end agrees better with TRBJ2-7. The CDR3 totals 15 residues. CDR1 MDHEN and CDR2 SYDVKM come from the germline V gene. CDR3 DNA: TGTGCCAGCAGTCCTTACCGGGACGGAGACTACGAGCAGTACTTC. Translating gives CASSPYRDGDYEQYF.

The genes are TRBV2 and TRBJ1-6; D remains ambiguous. Germline V gene data show CDR1 as SNHLY and CDR2 as FYNNEI. Trimming cost V 4 bases and J 3 bases, with 7 bases left between them. This CDR3 is built from 14 residues. CDR3 sequence (DNA): TGTGCCAGCAGTGTGGGGAACTATAATTCACCCCTCCACTTT. Translated, it gives CASSVGNYNSPLHF.

The DNA of the CDR3 is TGTGCCAGCAGGGGGGCAGGATCGATCTACGAGCAGTACTTC. Its protein is CASRGAGSIYEQYF. The J gene is TRBJ2-5, the V gene TRBV6-1; TRBD1 might be the D (6 bases). The DNA end is more similar to TRBJ2-7, so the J call may be wrong. The CDR3 runs 14 residues. Germline V gives CDR1 MNHNS, CDR2 SASEGT.

The chain uses TRBV20-1 and TRBJ2-5; D assignment may be TRBD1 or TRBD2 (5 bases each). Germline-derived CDR1 and CDR2 are DFQATT and SNEGSKA (reference sequence). V was shortened by 4 bases and J by 6 bases, with 6 bases between the two germline ends. This CDR3 contains 10 residues. The CDR3, as DNA: TGCAGTGCTACGGGACAGACCCAGTACTTC. It translates to CSATGQTQYF.

This clonotype was seen only a few times. The chain recombines TRBV4-1 with TRBJ2-4; D call uncertain. Germline V gives CDR1 MGHRA, CDR2 YSYEKL. The CDR3 consists of 14 residues. V was pared by 1 base and J by 0 bases, with 4 bases between. This CDR3 is CASSQGEAKNIQYF. CDR3 DNA: TGCGCCAGCAGCCAAGGAGAAGCCAAAAACATTCAGTACTTC.

The chain combines TRBV7-9 with TRBJ1-2; TRBD1 matches at 7 bases. The V gene end was trimmed by 6 bases and the J gene end by 2 bases; junction bases not matched to a gene: 9. Germline assignment: CDR1 SEHNR and CDR2 FQNEAQ (reference sequence). The CDR3 loop spans 15 amino acids. Here the CDR3 DNA reads TGTGCCAGCAGTGCGAACTTCAGGGGGAACTATGGCTACACCTTC. This encodes CASSANFRGNYGYTF.

Of note for this clonotype: Germline and junction disagree at one end, which may indicate a read error. The genes are TRBV5-1 and TRBJ2-1; 11 bases line up with TRBD2. The CDR3 contains 16 residues. Per the germline V gene, CDR1 is SGHRS and CDR2 is YFSETQ. The CDR3, as DNA: TGCGCCTGCAGCCTCCAGACTAGCGGGGCTGGAGATGAGCAGTTCTTC. Translation gives CACSLQTSGAGDEQFF.

The chain links TRBV6-6 to TRBJ2-5, with a possible D match to TRBD2 (6 bases). V lost 0 bases and J lost 11, with 25 bases in between. This CDR3 comprises 17 residues. CDR1 and CDR2 (germline): MNHNY, SVGAGI (reference sequence). CDR3 sequence reads: CASSYSLLARNYNEQYF. CDR3 nucleotides: TGTGCCAGCAGTTACTCACTTCTAGCGCGGAACTACAATGAGCAGTACTTC.

This rearrangement joins TRBV2 to TRBJ2-7; D is perhaps TRBD2 (6 bases). Germline-derived CDR1 and CDR2 are SNHLY and FYNNEI. The CDR3 runs 15 residues. V was cut by 7 bases and J by 0 bases, with 16 bases left in between. The CDR3 loop is CASKGPAGFSYEQYF. As DNA, the CDR3 is TGTGCCAGCAAGGGCCCAGCGGGTTTCTCCTACGAGCAGTACTTC.

The J gene is TRBJ1-2, the V gene TRBV5-6, with 7 positions matching TRBD1. Germline trimming cut 2 bases from V and 3 bases from J; bases unmatched to any gene: 4. The germline V gene encodes CDR1 SGHDT and CDR2 YYEEEE. The CDR3 extends over 14 amino acids. CDR3 nucleotide sequence: TGTGCCAGCAGCTTACAGGGGACCCACTATGGCTACACCTTC. This encodes CASSLQGTHYGYTF.

The V call is TRBV6-5, the J call TRBJ2-1; a weak D match, TRBD2 (5 bases). There are 11 residues in the CDR3. The V gene's germline CDR1 is MNHEY and CDR2 SVGAGI. V was clipped by 6 bases and J by 10 bases, with 10 bases between them. The CDR3 reads CASSADLEQFF. The CDR3, as DNA: TGTGCCAGCAGCGCGGACTTGGAGCAGTTCTTC.

A note on this clonotype: A junction end diverges from the germline sequence, so it may reflect a read error. V gene TRBV29-1 combines with J gene TRBJ2-3, with a tentative D call TRBD1 (6 bases). Per germline, CDR1 SQVTM and CDR2 ANQGSEA. This CDR3 contains 13 residues. The CDR3, as DNA: TGCAGCGTTGAGCAAGACAGGACAGATACGCAGTGTTTT. Translation: CSVEQDRTDTQCF.

This clonotype was detected a few times. The CDR3 sequence: CASSHGQGSSYEQYF. DNA of the CDR3: TGCGCCAGCAGCCATGGTCAGGGGAGCTCCTACGAGCAGTACTTC. The chain couples TRBV4-3 to TRBJ2-7; possible D gene TRBD1, 6 bases. Between the trimmed V and J ends, which lost 3 bases and 0 bases, there was a span of 12 bases. This CDR3 comprises 15 residues. In germline, CDR1 is LGHNA, CDR2 YSLEER.

This clonotype showed up just a few times. The chain recombines TRBV11-2 with TRBJ2-5; no reliable D call. The CDR3 contains 13 residues. From germline, CDR1 is SGHAT and CDR2 FQNNGV. V was pared by 0 bases and J by 5 bases, with 7 bases between. The CDR3 here is CASSLDLRETQYF. CDR3 DNA: TGTGCCAGCAGCTTAGATCTAAGGGAGACCCAGTACTTC.

V and J are TRBV3-1 and TRBJ2-3; D uncertain. The V gene's germline CDR1 is LGHDT and CDR2 YNNKEL (reference sequence). V dropped 8 bases and J dropped 0 bases, with 9 bases sitting between them. The CDR3 covers 13 residues. Written as DNA, the CDR3 is TGTGCCAGCGGCGGCTATAGCACAGATACGCAGTATTTT. Residues: CASGGYSTDTQYF.

The chain combines TRBV4-3 with TRBJ2-1; 15 bases fit TRBD2. With 3 bases clipped from V and 9 bases from J, the junction kept 9 bases outside the gene matches. CDR3 length: 17 residues. Germline-derived CDR1 and CDR2 are LGHNA and YSLEER. Written as DNA, the CDR3 is TGCGCCAGCAGCCAGAGGACTAGCGGGGGGGAGATCGGTGAGCAGTTCTTC. It yields the protein CASSQRTSGGEIGEQFF.

In its sample, this clonotype was seen many times. The chain links TRBV7-2 to TRBJ2-7, with D perhaps TRBD1 (6 bases). Between the trimmed V and J ends, which lost 2 bases and 1 base, there was a span of 12 bases. CDR1 and CDR2 from the germline V gene are SGHTA and FQGNSA. CDR3 size: 15 residues. CDR3 in DNA: TGTGCCAGCAGCTTACTCCTTGGACAGTCCTACGAGCAGTACTTC. The encoded protein is CASSLLLGQSYEQYF.

The rearrangement uses TRBV6-5 and TRBJ2-1, with no clear D. Trimming removed 2 bases at V and 0 bases at J, with 14 bases between. CDR3 length: 17 residues. CDR1 and CDR2 (germline): MNHEY, SVGAGI. The CDR3 nucleotides are TGTGCCAGCAGTTACCGACCCGCTTCAGACTCCTACAATGAGCAGTTCTTC. Protein sequence: CASSYRPASDSYNEQFF.